The rows below give T cell receptor beta chains drawn from one sample of a study of long-term antiretroviral therapy in people with HIV. Clones were sequenced by immunoSEQ multiplex PCR, and TCRdb holds only the in-frame ones, with some missing. The repertoire has 45,000 or so clones, nearly 95% of them found once; the top ten carry around 3%. The sample in question was unsorted PBMCs, obtained 3.7 years after starting antiretroviral therapy. The receptors originated from a woman aged 50 to 60 with HIV. CDR3s include the opening cysteine and the closing phenylalanine or tryptophan. Each record gives: V gene, CDR3 protein.

v_gene: TRBV5-1; CDR3aa: CASSLMVLLSSGANVLTF
v_gene: TRBV30; CDR3aa: CAWSVRGPTWPLVSNQPQHF
v_gene: TRBV19; CDR3aa: CASTEKQGNFGYTF
v_gene: TRBV2; CDR3aa: CASRMGKEEPQHF
v_gene: TRBV5-1; CDR3aa: CASRTGTGTHLIMNTEAFF
v_gene: TRBV4-1; CDR3aa: CASSLSKGGRGHTNSGANVLTF
v_gene: TRBV5-1; CDR3aa: CASSGSGLLKETQYF
v_gene: TRBV4-1; CDR3aa: CASSQGDRQNQPQHF
v_gene: TRBV30; CDR3aa: CAWSRGIRETQYF
v_gene: TRBV6-5; CDR3aa: CASREGRMNTEAFF
v_gene: TRBV4-1; CDR3aa: CASSQEGRGNYEQYF
v_gene: TRBV5-4; CDR3aa: CASSLRPANYGYTF
v_gene: TRBV11-2; CDR3aa: CASSGRTLGYYEQYF
v_gene: TRBV7-6; CDR3aa: CASSPGTVNQAFF
v_gene: TRBV6-5; CDR3aa: CASSYSNLAEQYF
v_gene: TRBV19; CDR3aa: CASTDRGTYEQYF
v_gene: TRBV7-9; CDR3aa: CASSLVAGGPNEQFF
v_gene: TRBV6-5; CDR3aa: CASSGSDSNYGYTF
v_gene: TRBV7-6; CDR3aa: CASSLIAGGAYNEQFF
v_gene: TRBV7-8; CDR3aa: CASSLEGSEGETQYF
v_gene: TRBV19; CDR3aa: CASSTLGTVNTGELFF
v_gene: TRBV6-1; CDR3aa: CASTGAYSNQPQHF
v_gene: TRBV7-6; CDR3aa: CASSPGTTSSYEQYF
v_gene: TRBV4-2; CDR3aa: CASSQTGTKNTDTQYF
v_gene: TRBV7-2; CDR3aa: CASSSPGGGGPYEQYF
v_gene: TRBV4-2; CDR3aa: CASSHPQGDPNEQFF
v_gene: TRBV29-1; CDR3aa: CSVDDRVHTEAFF
v_gene: TRBV11-2; CDR3aa: CASSLEDRVREQYF
v_gene: TRBV9; CDR3aa: CASSVDSGGKTDTQYF
v_gene: TRBV4-1; CDR3aa: CASSQDLSASPLHF
v_gene: TRBV27; CDR3aa: CASSFSLRSSGNTIYF
v_gene: TRBV9; CDR3aa: CASSVSNIQETQYF
v_gene: TRBV19; CDR3aa: CASSNPMNNYGYTF
v_gene: TRBV30; CDR3aa: CAWSVGTEAFF
v_gene: TRBV6-5; CDR3aa: CASSYSSRGTNTEAFF
v_gene: TRBV2; CDR3aa: CASSESGYLEQYF
v_gene: TRBV7-2; CDR3aa: CASSLVSGTALEQYF
v_gene: TRBV27; CDR3aa: CASSSGQGFYEQYF
v_gene: TRBV14; CDR3aa: CASSPDRGGAKNIQYF
v_gene: TRBV18; CDR3aa: CASSLTGATNEKLFF
v_gene: TRBV7-3; CDR3aa: CASSYRQGGEAFF
v_gene: TRBV21-1; CDR3aa: CASRGPGQDTEAFF
v_gene: TRBV6-1; CDR3aa: CASQGDQPQHF
v_gene: TRBV6-1; CDR3aa: CASSEAGSLAKNIQYF
v_gene: TRBV5-5; CDR3aa: CASSLGLGQGNGYTF
v_gene: TRBV6-5; CDR3aa: CASSLRQGVSQPQHF
v_gene: TRBV5-1; CDR3aa: CASSLANGYEQFF
v_gene: TRBV19; CDR3aa: CASSHRGQGEKLFF
v_gene: TRBV4-3; CDR3aa: CASSQDAGGDEKLFF
v_gene: TRBV5-4; CDR3aa: CASSLTGREGMAQYF
v_gene: TRBV4-1; CDR3aa: CASSQGTSGGPTGELFF
v_gene: TRBV2; CDR3aa: CASSDEVLYGYTF
v_gene: TRBV5-6; CDR3aa: CASSLPRGGFQETQYF
v_gene: TRBV11-2; CDR3aa: CASSFSDGGNIQYF
v_gene: TRBV13; CDR3aa: CASTHSGQGPITWYF